The clone carrying this T cell receptor beta chain was seen repeatedly, ten times or more. The antigen is unknown. The time point was: longitudinal time-point 2. The data derive from a study of neurological immune-mediated disorders. Broader study findings: Private repertoires in all groups were suggested by the finding that expanded clones across subjects shared no CDR3 amino acid sequences.

As for the cDNA, it was generated by 5'RACE with 10-nucleotide random UMIs. TCRdb passed the 5' RACE reads through MiXCR, listing each CDR3 protein once. The data hold fewer than 60,000 distinct CDR3 sequences, with under 15% observed a single time. V shed 7 bases and J shed 0 bases, with 10 bases lying between them. CDR3 length: 13 amino acids. The genes are TRBV12-3 or TRBV12-4 and TRBJ2-7; a weak D match, TRBD1 (6 bases). The sequence was collected from a male donor with HTLV-1-associated myelopathy (HAM/TSP). The source material was PBMCs. CDR3: CASNQQGSYEQYF. The CDR3 DNA reads as TGTGCCAGCAACCAACAGGGCTCCTACGAGCAGTACTTC.